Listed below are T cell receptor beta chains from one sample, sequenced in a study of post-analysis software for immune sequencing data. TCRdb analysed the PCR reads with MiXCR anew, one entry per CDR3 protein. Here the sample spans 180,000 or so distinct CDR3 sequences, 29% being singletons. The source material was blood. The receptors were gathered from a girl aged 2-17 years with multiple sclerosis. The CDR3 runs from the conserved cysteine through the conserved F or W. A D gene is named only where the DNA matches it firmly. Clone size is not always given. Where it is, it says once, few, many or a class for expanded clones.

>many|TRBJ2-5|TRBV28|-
CASIPRRGPETQYF
TGTGCCAGCATACCGCGCAGGGGTCCAGAGACCCAGTACTTC
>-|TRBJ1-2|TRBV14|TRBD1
CASSPLLQGAHYGYTF
TGTGCCAGCAGCCCTTTACTCCAGGGGGCTCACTATGGCTACACCTTC
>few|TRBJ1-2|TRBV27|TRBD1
CASRGTGMVYGYTF
TGTGCCAGCAGGGGGACAGGGATGGTCTATGGCTACACCTTC
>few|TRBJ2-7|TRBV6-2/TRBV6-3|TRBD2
CTSRETSGDPYEQYF
TGTACCAGCAGGGAGACTAGCGGGGACCCCTACGAGCAGTACTTC
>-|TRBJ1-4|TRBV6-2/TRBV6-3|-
CASSQGGEKLFF
TGTGCCAGCAGTCAGGGCGGTGAAAAACTGTTTTTT
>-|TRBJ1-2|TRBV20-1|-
CSARDREGRTNYGYTF
TGCAGTGCTAGAGATAGAGAGGGCAGGACGAACTATGGCTACACCTTC
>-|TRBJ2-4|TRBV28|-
CASSLGVPKNIQYF
TGTGCCAGCAGTTTAGGGGTTCCCAAAAACATTCAGTACTTC
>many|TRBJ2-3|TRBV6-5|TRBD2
CASSYSGTRSDTQYF
TGTGCCAGCAGTTACTCCGGGACTAGATCAGATACGCAGTATTTT
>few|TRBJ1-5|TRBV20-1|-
CSAPPGFGNQPQHF
TGCAGTGCCCCCCCAGGGTTTGGCAATCAGCCCCAGCATTTT
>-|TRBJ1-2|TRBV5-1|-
CASSLDRDGYTF
TGCGCCAGCAGCTTGGACAGGGATGGCTACACCTTC
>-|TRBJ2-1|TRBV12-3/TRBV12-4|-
CAGSRQSSYNEQFF
TGTGCCGGCAGTCGACAGAGCTCCTACAATGAGCAGTTCTTC
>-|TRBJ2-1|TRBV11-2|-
CASSLVYHYWNEQFF
TGTGCCAGCAGCTTAGTCTACCATTATTGGAATGAGCAGTTCTTC
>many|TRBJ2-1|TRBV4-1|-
CASSQGLEYNEQFF
TGCGCCAGCAGCCAAGGCCTAGAGTACAATGAGCAGTTCTTC
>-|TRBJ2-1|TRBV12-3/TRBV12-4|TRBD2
CASSLNLGGRILSYNEQFF
TGTGCCAGCAGTTTGAATTTGGGCGGGAGGATTCTCTCCTACAATGAGCAGTTCTTC
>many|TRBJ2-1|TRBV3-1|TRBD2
CASSAGTSVTNEQFF
TGTGCCAGCAGCGCCGGGACTAGCGTAACTAATGAGCAGTTCTTC
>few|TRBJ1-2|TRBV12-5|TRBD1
CASGPPDRDSYGYTF
TGTGCTAGTGGTCCCCCCGACAGGGATTCCTATGGCTACACCTTC
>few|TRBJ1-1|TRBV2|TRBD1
CATQKQGTTEAFF
TGTGCCACCCAAAAACAGGGGACCACTGAAGCTTTCTTT
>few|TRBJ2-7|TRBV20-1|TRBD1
CSASTPGQGLNNEQYF
TGCAGTGCTAGCACCCCGGGACAGGGATTGAACAATGAGCAGTACTTC
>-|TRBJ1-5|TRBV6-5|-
CASRSSSNQPQHF
TGTGCCAGCCGGTCTAGTAGCAATCAGCCCCAGCATTTT
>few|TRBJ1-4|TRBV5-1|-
CASSLRGTNEKLFF
TGCGCCAGCAGCCTCAGGGGTACTAATGAAAAACTGTTTTTT
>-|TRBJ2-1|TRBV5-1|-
CASSHQGNEQFF
TGCGCCAGCAGCCACCAGGGGAATGAGCAGTTCTTC
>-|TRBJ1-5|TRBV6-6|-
CASTLGMNSSQPQHF
TGTGCCAGCACCCTAGGGATGAATAGCAGTCAGCCCCAGCATTTT
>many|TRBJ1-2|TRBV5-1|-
CASSPPPGDPHYGYTF
TGCGCCAGCAGCCCCCCCCCGGGGGACCCCCACTATGGCTACACCTTC
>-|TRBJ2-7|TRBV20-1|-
CSASGLPYEQYF
TGCAGTGCTTCCGGGCTGCCCTACGAGCAGTACTTC
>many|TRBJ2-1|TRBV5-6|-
CASSLGWGSSSEQFF
TGTGCCAGCAGCTTGGGTTGGGGTAGCTCGAGTGAGCAGTTCTTC
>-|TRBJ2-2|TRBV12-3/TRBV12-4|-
CASSLALVGGELFF
TGTGCCAGCAGTTTAGCGTTAGTTGGCGGGGAGCTGTTTTTT
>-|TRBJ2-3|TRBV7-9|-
CASSPGGLSSTDTQYF
TGTGCCAGCAGCCCCGGGGGGCTGTCTAGCACAGATACGCAGTATTTT
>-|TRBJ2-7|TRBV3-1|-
CASSPWGSRDEQYF
TGTGCCAGCAGCCCCTGGGGATCCCGGGACGAGCAGTACTTC
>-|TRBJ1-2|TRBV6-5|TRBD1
CASSPNRGGYTF
TGTGCCAGCAGCCCCAACAGGGGAGGCTACACCTTC
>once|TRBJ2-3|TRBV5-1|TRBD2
CASSLDPLGTNGGTTDTQYF
TGCGCCAGCAGCTTGGACCCTTTGGGGACTAACGGGGGGACCACAGATACGCAGTATTTT
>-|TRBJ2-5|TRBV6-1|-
CASSERVGGPQETQYF
TGTGCCAGCAGTGAAAGAGTTGGCGGCCCTCAAGAGACCCAGTACTTC
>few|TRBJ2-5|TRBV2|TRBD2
CASKLAGASAETQYF
TGTGCCAGCAAGCTAGCGGGGGCCTCCGCCGAGACCCAGTACTTC
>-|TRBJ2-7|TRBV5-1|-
CASGRGQASYEQYF
TGCGCCAGCGGCCGGGGCCAAGCGTCCTACGAGCAGTACTTC
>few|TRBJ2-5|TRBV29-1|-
CSVDGQQETQYF
TGCAGCGTTGACGGGCAGCAAGAGACCCAGTACTTC
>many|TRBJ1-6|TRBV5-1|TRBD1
CASTRQGLGSYNSPLHF
TGCGCCAGCACCCGACAGGGTTTGGGCTCCTATAATTCACCCCTCCACTTT
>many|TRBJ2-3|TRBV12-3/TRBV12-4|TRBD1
CASSARDRGGTDTQYF
TGTGCCAGCAGTGCTCGGGACAGGGGGGGCACAGATACGCAGTATTTT
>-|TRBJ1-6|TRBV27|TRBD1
CASSDGTGRIYNSPLHF
TGTGCCAGCAGCGACGGGACAGGGAGGATCTATAATTCACCCCTCCACTTT
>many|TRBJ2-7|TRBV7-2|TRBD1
CASSHPTGGLAVMQYF
TGTGCCAGCAGCCATCCGACAGGGGGCTTGGCGGTTATGCAGTACTTC
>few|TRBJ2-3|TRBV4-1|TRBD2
CASSPGGRARDTQYF
TGCGCCAGCAGCCCGGGCGGGAGGGCCCGAGATACGCAGTATTTT
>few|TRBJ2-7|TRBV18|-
CASSPQMEQYF
TGTGCCAGCTCACCACAGATGGAGCAGTACTTC
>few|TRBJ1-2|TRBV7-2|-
CASSLDNLRGFYGYTF
TGTGCCAGCAGCTTAGATAACCTCCGGGGATTCTATGGCTACACCTTC
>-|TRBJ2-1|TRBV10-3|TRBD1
CAIRGTGYNEQFF
TGTGCCATCAGGGGGACAGGCTACAATGAGCAGTTCTTC
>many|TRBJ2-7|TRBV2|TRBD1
CASSRQGDEFYEQYF
TGTGCCAGCAGTCGACAGGGGGACGAATTCTACGAGCAGTACTTC
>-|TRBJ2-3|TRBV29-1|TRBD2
CSSSGLAGGTDTQYF
TGCAGCTCTTCGGGGCTAGCGGGGGGCACAGATACGCAGTATTTT
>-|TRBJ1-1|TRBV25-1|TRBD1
CASGVQGLNTEAFF
TGTGCCAGCGGGGTACAGGGGTTGAACACTGAAGCTTTCTTT
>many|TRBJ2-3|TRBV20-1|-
CSAQTGQSVGVTQYF
TGCAGTGCGCAAACGGGACAATCTGTGGGAGTTACGCAGTATTTT